Below, 9 T cell receptor beta chains from the same sample are listed, as sequenced in a study of CD8 T cells in Susac syndrome. With random hexamers, roughly 0.45 to 1 ug RNA was reverse transcribed. TCRdb called the immunoSEQ multiplex PCR reads again in MiXCR, with one record for every CDR3 protein. The table lists some 200,000 distinct CDR3 sequences, roughly 95% of them singletons, with around 0.11% in the top ten. The specimen was CD4+ T cells from PBMCs. The origin of the receptors is a human donor in good health.

This clonotype was counted a single time. J is TRBJ2-3 and V is TRBV3-1; 7 positions match TRBD2. With V trimmed by 4 bases and J by 2 bases, 6 bases remained unmatched. The CDR3 runs 15 residues. Germline lookup yields CDR1 LGHDT and CDR2 YNNKEL (reference sequence). Here the CDR3 DNA reads TGTGCCAGCAGCCCCCTGACTAGCCCCACAGATACGCAGTATTTT. Translation gives CASSPLTSPTDTQYF.

The CDR3 here is CASSTPLPGELFF. Here the CDR3 DNA reads TGTGCCAGTAGTACCCCTTTACCCGGGGAGCTGTTTTTT. The gene calls are TRBV19 and TRBJ2-2; D gene unclear. The CDR3 is made up of 13 amino acids. Per the germline V gene, CDR1 is LNHDA and CDR2 is SQIVND (reference sequence). The V end lost 4 bases, the J end lost 6 bases, and 9 bases lay between the germline ends.

The chain has TRBV30 and TRBJ2-7; 7 bases line up with TRBD2. The CDR3 is made up of 14 amino acids. Germline-derived CDR1 and CDR2 are GTSNPN and SVGIG (reference sequence). V trimming: 4 bases; J trimming: 5 bases; junction bases outside the gene matches: 11. CDR3 protein: CAWNRGREVDEQYF. The CDR3 DNA follows: TGTGCCTGGAATAGGGGACGGGAGGTAGACGAGCAGTACTTC. The full variable domain, completed using reference TRBV30 and TRBJ2-7, is SQTIHQWPATLVQPVGSPLSLECTVEGTSNPNLYWYRQAAGRGLQLLFYSVGIGQISSEVPQNLSASRPQDRQFILSSKKLLLSDSGFYLCAWNRGREVDEQYFGPGTRLTVT.

The chain carries TRBV7-2 and TRBJ1-4; D call uncertain. The CDR3 has 15 residues. With 5 bases removed from V and 6 bases from J, the gap between germline ends came to 16 bases. Looked up from germline, CDR1 is SGHTA and CDR2 is FQGNSA. CDR3 coding DNA: TGTGCCAGCAGCCCAGTTGTGGGTGCGGATGAAAAACTGTTTTTT. Translated, it gives CASSPVVGADEKLFF. The whole variable domain, remainder taken from reference TRBV7-2 and TRBJ1-4, is GAGVSQSPSNKVTEKGKDVELRCDPISGHTALYWYRQSLGQGLEFLIYFQGNSAPDKSGLPSDRFSAERTGGSVSTLTIQRTQQEDSAVYLCASSPVVGADEKLFFGSGTQLSVL.

The chain uses TRBV20-1 and TRBJ1-1, with no clear D. The CDR3 runs to 13 residues. V gave up 1 base and J gave up 0 bases, with 6 bases separating them. The germline V gene encodes CDR1 DFQATT and CDR2 SNEGSKA (reference sequence). The CDR3 loop is CSARAYMNTEAFF. The DNA of the CDR3 is TGCAGTGCTAGAGCCTACATGAACACTGAAGCTTTCTTT.

The chain combines TRBV3-1 with TRBJ2-5; D unclear. CDR1 LGHDT and CDR2 YNNKEL come from the germline V gene (reference sequence). This CDR3 spans 14 amino acids. Trimming cost V 4 bases and J 5 bases, with 14 bases left between them. Written as DNA, the CDR3 is TGTGCCAGCAGCCGGGCCCTCATGGGGGAGACCCAGTACTTC. Residues: CASSRALMGETQYF.

This sequence joins TRBV25-1 and TRBJ1-1; D is unresolved. Germline CDR1 reads MGHDK; CDR2 reads SYGVNS. Trimming took off 0 bases at V and 13 bases at J, with 15 bases between the two ends. The CDR3 length is 13 residues. This chain's CDR3 is CASSEYGISSGFF. As DNA, the CDR3 is TGTGCCAGCAGTGAATATGGAATCAGTTCAGGTTTCTTT. The variable domain in full, completed from reference TRBV25-1 and TRBJ1-1, reads EADIYQTPRYLVIGTGKKITLECSQTMGHDKMYWYQQDPGMELHLIHYSYGVNSTEKGDLSSESTVSRIRTEHFPLTLESARPSHTSQYLCASSEYGISSGFFGQGTRLTVV.

This clonotype was seen a single time. The chain employs TRBV28 and TRBJ2-3; no reliable D call. Germline loops: CDR1 MDHEN, CDR2 SYDVKM. The V and J ends lost 7 bases and 5 bases respectively, with 10 bases between them. CDR3 length: 12 residues. The CDR3 coding sequence is TGTGCCAGCACTGGGCTTGAAGATACGCAGTATTTT. Its protein is CASTGLEDTQYF.

The count of this clonotype is one. The rearrangement uses TRBV30 and TRBJ2-1; D is undetermined. Germline CDR1 is GTSNPN and CDR2 is SVGIG (reference sequence). The CDR3 spans 13 residues. Trimming removed 7 bases from V and 3 bases from J, with 13 bases in between. Here the CDR3 reads CASTSVGYNEQFF. DNA for the CDR3: TGTGCCTCAACCTCAGTAGGCTACAATGAGCAGTTCTTC.